The clone carrying this T cell receptor beta chain occurred a few times. These data are taken from a study of immune heterogeneity within non-small cell lung tumors. As for the study in general: Squamous cell carcinomas accounted for 4 of the tumors, non-squamous carcinomas for 10, and 1 was not otherwise specified.

CDR3 length: 19 residues. Germline CDR1 MDHEN, CDR2 SYDVKM. Losses at the gene ends were 6 bases for V and 0 bases for J; bases not matched to a gene: 10. Template input, which was bulk tumor genomic DNA, totaled about 630 ng per sample. Several widely spaced biopsies per primary tumor were taken during surgery. Enrolled individuals presented with untreated, newly diagnosed non-small cell lung cancer and received curative surgery. CDR3 of TCR beta was amplified by multiplex PCR that used 32 V and 13 J primers. From the multiplex PCR reads, TCRdb called clonotypes with MiXCR, one entry per CDR3 protein. The table lists about 16,000 distinct CDR3 sequences, about 31% of them singletons, with around 15% in the top ten.

The TCR was taken from a woman in her fifties or sixties with non-small cell lung cancer. Sequences were obtained from lung tumor tissue. The chain combines TRBV28 with TRBJ2-3; 15 bases map to TRBD2. The CDR3 DNA reads as TGTGCCAGCAGGGCCTGGGGACTAGCGGGAGGAGGGAGCACAGATACGCAGTATTTT. The encoded protein is CASRAWGLAGGGSTDTQYF.